What follows are 30 T cell receptor beta chains derived from one specimen sequenced in a study of shared clonotypes between healthy human individuals. TCRdb's table, derived via immunoSEQ multiplex PCR, lists solely in-frame clones and lacks some. This sample has about 600,000 clones; roughly four fifths occur once, and the top ten carry around 12%. The specimen sequenced was PBMCs. The receptors shown here come from a middle-aged woman in good health. Some clones in this sample may be carry-over from other donors' samples.

The chain joins TRBV11-3 to TRBJ2-2; D is perhaps TRBD1 or TRBD2 (5 bases each). Per germline, CDR1 SGHNT and CDR2 YENEEA. The CDR3 is 12 amino acids. V lost 6 bases, J lost 5 bases, and 7 bases lay in between. The CDR3 loop reads CASSGGTGELFF. CDR3 in DNA: TGTGCCAGCAGTGGGGGAACCGGGGAGCTGTTTTTT. Complete variable domain (other parts from reference TRBV11-3 and TRBJ2-2): EAGVVQSPRYKIIEKKQPVAFWCNPISGHNTLYWYLQNLGQGPELLIRYENEEAVDDSQLPKDRFSAERLKGVDSTLKIQPAELGDSAVYLCASSGGTGELFFGEGSRLTVL.

This clone occurred a few times. J is TRBJ2-6 and V is TRBV7-9; 8 bases align to TRBD1. In germline, CDR1 is SEHNR, CDR2 FQNEAQ (reference sequence). The CDR3 totals 19 residues. J lost 0 bases, V lost 2 bases, and 9 bases had no gene match. The CDR3 here is CASSLTRDRRYSGANVLTF. CDR3 nucleotide sequence: TGTGCCAGCAGCTTAACCCGGGACAGGCGATACTCTGGGGCCAACGTCCTGACTTTC.

This rearrangement joins TRBV10-3 to TRBJ2-7; 11 nucleotides line up with TRBD2. This CDR3 is built from 16 residues. Looked up from germline, CDR1 is ENHRY and CDR2 is SYGVKD. J lost 3 bases, V lost 0 bases, and 4 bases had no gene match. Written as DNA, the CDR3 is TGTGCCATCAGTGAGTCCAAGACTAGCGGGAACTACGAGCAGTACTTC. Amino acids: CAISESKTSGNYEQYF.

The chain joins TRBV6-1 to TRBJ2-1, with 8 bases aligning to TRBD2. After removal of 6 bases from V and 7 bases from J, the junction contained 11 bases not matched to a gene. Per the germline V gene, CDR1 is MNHNS and CDR2 is SASEGT. This CDR3 has 15 amino acids. The CDR3: CASSPGLAPLNEQFF. CDR3 DNA sequence: TGTGCCAGCAGCCCCGGACTAGCCCCCCTGAATGAGCAGTTCTTC.

The chain employs TRBV28 and TRBJ2-7; D not certain. CDR1 and CDR2 from the germline V gene are MDHEN and SYDVKM. The CDR3 spans 13 residues. Between the trimmed V and J ends, which lost 5 bases and 7 bases, there was a span of 15 bases. The CDR3 DNA sequence: TGTGCCAGCAGTCCACCGGCGGCGAGGGAGCAGTACTTC. It is translated as CASSPPAAREQYF.

The gene calls are TRBV11-2 and TRBJ1-5, with TRBD1 identical over 9 bases. Germline V gene data show CDR1 as SGHAT and CDR2 as FQNNGV. Unmatched junction bases numbered 2, after V lost 1 base and J lost 4 bases. The CDR3 consists of 15 residues. CDR3: CASSLGGQGNQPQHF. The CDR3 nucleotides are TGTGCCAGCAGCTTAGGCGGACAGGGGAATCAGCCCCAGCATTTT.

The chain has TRBV9 and TRBJ1-4; possibly TRBD1 for D (5 bases). The CDR3 contains 15 residues. V lost 3 bases and J 7 bases, leaving 16 bases between the germline ends. Germline V gene lookup returns CDR1 SGDLS and CDR2 YYNGEE. The CDR3 DNA is TGTGCCAGCAGCGGAGGAGGGGCGTTGGGTGAAAAACTGTTTTTT. Translated, it gives CASSGGGALGEKLFF. Full variable domain (outside the CDR3, taken from reference TRBV9 and TRBJ1-4): DSGVTQTPKHLITATGQRVTLRCSPRSGDLSVYWYQQSLDQGLQFLIQYYNGEERAKGNILERFSAQQFPDLHSELNLSSLELGDSALYFCASSGGGALGEKLFFGSGTQLSVL.

This clone was seen only a few times. This chain connects TRBV7-6 to TRBJ2-2; TRBD2 matches at 7 bases. The CDR3 has 17 amino acids. The trim removed 5 bases at V and 2 bases at J, leaving 11 bases unmatched. CDR1 and CDR2 from the germline V gene are SGHVS and FNYEAQ. The CDR3 sequence is CASSPSFTSVNTGELFF. In nucleotides, the CDR3 is TGTGCCAGCAGCCCTTCCTTTACTAGCGTAAACACCGGGGAGCTGTTTTTT.

The gene calls are TRBV9 and TRBJ2-7; TRBD2 matches at 10 bases. The CDR3 is made up of 19 amino acids. CDR1 is SGDLS and CDR2 is YYNGEE in the germline V gene. V shed 4 bases, J shed 0 bases, and the junction held 16 bases outside the gene matches. CDR3 amino acids: CASSPNVASGRPSSYEQYF. The CDR3 DNA is TGTGCCAGCAGCCCCAATGTGGCTAGCGGGAGACCCAGCTCCTACGAGCAGTACTTC. The entire variable domain, with the rest obtained from reference TRBV9 and TRBJ2-7, is as follows: DSGVTQTPKHLITATGQRVTLRCSPRSGDLSVYWYQQSLDQGLQFLIQYYNGEERAKGNILERFSAQQFPDLHSELNLSSLELGDSALYFCASSPNVASGRPSSYEQYFGPGTRLTVT.

The V gene is TRBV19, the J gene TRBJ2-2; 8 positions match TRBD1. CDR1 is LNHDA, CDR2 SQIVND, per germline (reference sequence). CDR3 length equals 16 residues. Trimming removed 1 base from V and 3 bases from J; junction bases left unmatched: 4. The DNA of the CDR3 is TGTGCCAGTAGTATAGGCCAGGGGGCTTACACCGGGGAGCTGTTTTTT. Its translation: CASSIGQGAYTGELFF.

This sequence joins TRBV7-8 and TRBJ1-5; 7 nucleotides align to TRBD1. The CDR3 runs 17 residues. Germline CDR1 SGHVS, CDR2 FQNEAQ. V shed 1 base and J 1 base; nucleotides not matched to a gene: 7. The CDR3 is CASSLGAGGRSNQPQHF. CDR3 coding DNA: TGTGCCAGCAGCTTAGGGGCAGGGGGGCGAAGCAATCAGCCCCAGCATTTT.

The chain recombines TRBV28 with TRBJ2-1, with D unclear. Germline V gene sequence: CDR1 MDHEN, CDR2 SYDVKM. V lost 4 bases to trimming and J lost 0 bases, with 10 bases between them. The CDR3 consists of 15 residues. The CDR3 DNA sequence: TGTGCCAGCAGTTCCCCGACTTCCTCCTACAATGAGCAGTTCTTC. Translation: CASSSPTSSYNEQFF.

About this clone: Only one base separates this from a far larger clonotype, so it likely reflects a read error. J is TRBJ1-5 and V is TRBV10-2; 7 bases map to TRBD1. The CDR3 totals 15 residues. The germline CDR1 and CDR2 sequences are WSHSY and SAAADI. CDR3 nucleotides: TGCGTCAGCAGTGAGGACAGGACCCGCAATCAGCCCCAGCATTTT. Encoded protein: CVSSEDRTRNQPQHF.

Concerning this clone itself: The same CDR3 also results from other DNA sequences found in this sample. Here the CDR3 DNA reads TGTGCCAGCAGCCAAGGACGGAACTATGGCTACACCTTC. Protein: CASSQGRNYGYTF. This chain connects TRBV14 to TRBJ1-2; no reliable D call. Trimming removed 1 base from V and 2 bases from J, with 5 bases in between. This CDR3 is 13 amino acids long. Germline V CDR1 and CDR2: SGHDN, FVKESK.

This clone has at least ten counts. The sample has other DNA sequences that encode this CDR3 too. The chain joins TRBV4-1 to TRBJ1-1; D is ambiguous. V lost 3 bases and J 3 bases, leaving 14 bases between the germline ends. Germline V gene data show CDR1 as MGHRA and CDR2 as YSYEKL. The CDR3 runs 15 residues. The CDR3: CASSQGSGGYTEAFF. CDR3 coding DNA: TGCGCCAGCAGCCAGGGCTCGGGTGGGTACACTGAAGCTTTCTTT.

This clone was detected a few times. The chain recombines TRBV6-1 with TRBJ2-1, with 9 bases matching TRBD1. V was pared by 2 bases and J by 5 bases, with 7 bases of the junction left unmatched. This CDR3 contains 16 residues. Per germline, CDR1 MNHNS and CDR2 SASEGT. The CDR3 coding sequence is TGTGCCAGCAGTGAATGGGGAGGGACAGGGAACAATGAGCAGTTCTTC. This codes for CASSEWGGTGNNEQFF.

The chain combines TRBV5-4 with TRBJ2-3; D is unclear. Trimming shortened V by 0 bases and J by 5 bases, and 19 bases separated the two germline ends. This CDR3 has 17 residues. Germline CDR1 reads SGHNT; CDR2 reads YYREEE (reference sequence). The CDR3 DNA sequence: TGTGCCAGCAGCTTGGGGCTAGGCGCCCAAGTCGGAGATACGCAGTATTTT. Translating gives CASSLGLGAQVGDTQYF.

The chain combines TRBV29-1 with TRBJ1-2; the D gene is possibly TRBD1 (5 bases). The CDR3 loop spans 17 amino acids. Germline CDR1 SQVTM, CDR2 ANQGSEA. Trimming removed 7 bases at V and 1 base at J, with 25 bases between. The CDR3 nucleotides are TGCAGCGCTGAGGGACTCTTGTTTACTGGATATAACTATGGCTACACCTTC. Translated: CSAEGLLFTGYNYGYTF.

The chain has TRBV28 and TRBJ1-2; D gene unclear. V lost 6 bases and J lost 7, with 15 bases in between. The germline CDR1 and CDR2 sequences are MDHEN and SYDVKM. The CDR3 contains 13 residues. The CDR3 spells CASSPTLSGGYTF. The DNA for the CDR3 is TGTGCCAGCAGCCCGACACTATCCGGTGGCTACACCTTC.

This chain uses TRBV5-1 with TRBJ2-2; D is ambiguous. V was shortened by 1 base and J by 1 base, with 11 bases between the two germline ends. Germline loops: CDR1 SGHRS, CDR2 YFSETQ. CDR3 size: 16 residues. This chain's CDR3 is CASSLSQLVNTGELFF. The DNA of the CDR3 is TGCGCCAGCAGCTTGTCCCAGTTAGTGAACACCGGGGAGCTGTTTTTT.

This chain joins TRBV10-3 and TRBJ1-1; TRBD1 might be the D (5 bases). The CDR3 has 12 residues. Germline assignment: CDR1 ENHRY and CDR2 SYGVKD. Trimming stripped 2 bases from V and 5 bases from J, with 6 bases between. The CDR3 DNA is TGTGCCATCAGTGAGGGGGGGACTGAAGCTTTCTTT. Amino acid sequence: CAISEGGTEAFF.

The V and J genes are TRBV1 and TRBJ2-3; the table's D call, TRBD2, was not checked against the DNA. TRBV1 is a pseudogene locus. The CDR3 consists of 17 residues. The chain's CDR3 is CTSSQETRAGVGDTQYF. DNA of the CDR3: TGCACCAGCAGCCAAGAAACGCGCGCGGGAGTTGGAGATACGCAGTATTTT.

This clone was seen repeatedly, ten times or more. Other DNA sequences in this sample translate to the same CDR3. The rearrangement joins TRBV29-1 to TRBJ2-5, with D perhaps matching TRBD2 (5 bases). Trimming shortened V by 4 bases and J by 5 bases, and 14 bases separated the two germline ends. Germline V gene lookup returns CDR1 SQVTM and CDR2 ANQGSEA. This CDR3 is built from 13 residues. CDR3 in amino acids: CSVAEGARETQYF. For the CDR3, the DNA is TGCAGCGTTGCCGAGGGAGCAAGGGAGACCCAGTACTTC.

This clone was seen once. The DNA for the CDR3 is TGTGCCAGCAGCGTAGCTCTCGGGAGTGGGCAAGAGACCCAGTACTTC. As protein: CASSVALGSGQETQYF. The chain carries TRBV9 and TRBJ2-5, with D possibly TRBD2 on 6 matching bases. CDR1 is SGDLS, CDR2 YYNGEE, per germline. This CDR3 contains 16 residues. Trimming took off 0 bases at V and 2 bases at J, with 14 bases between the two ends. The complete variable domain, with remaining parts taken from reference TRBV9 and TRBJ2-5, reads DSGVTQTPKHLITATGQRVTLRCSPRSGDLSVYWYQQSLDQGLQFLIQYYNGEERAKGNILERFSAQQFPDLHSELNLSSLELGDSALYFCASSVALGSGQETQYFGPGTRLLVL.

This chain joins TRBV2 and TRBJ2-1, with 8 positions matching TRBD2. V dropped 4 bases and J dropped 1; count of bases not matched to a gene: 6. This CDR3 region has 16 residues. CDR1 SNHLY and CDR2 FYNNEI come from the germline V gene. The CDR3 nucleotides read TGTGCCAGCAGTGTTTTAGCGGGACCATCCTACAATGAGCAGTTCTTC. This sequence encodes CASSVLAGPSYNEQFF.

The gene calls are TRBV12-5 and TRBJ2-1, with D unresolved. Germline assignment: CDR1 LGHNT and CDR2 FRNRAP. The V and J ends lost 6 bases and 7 bases respectively, with 10 bases between them. The CDR3 length is 12 residues. DNA of the CDR3: TGTGCTAGTGGCTCCCTGGAGAATGAGCAGTTCTTC. Amino acid sequence: CASGSLENEQFF.

A few counts support this clone. Germline is not matched at one junction end, which may reflect a read error. J is TRBJ1-1 and V is TRBV18, with a weak D call TRBD1 (5 bases). The germline V gene has CDR1 KGHSH and CDR2 LQKENI. CDR3 size: 13 residues. CDR3 sequence reads: CASTPGGNTEAFF. The CDR3 DNA is TGTGCCAGCACACCCGGGGGGAACACTGAAGCTTTCTTT.

This rearrangement joins TRBV2 to TRBJ1-3; D perhaps matches TRBD1 (6 bases). Trimming removed 5 bases from V and 2 bases from J, with 13 bases in between. The CDR3 totals 15 residues. The germline V gene has CDR1 SNHLY and CDR2 FYNNEI. The CDR3 DNA reads TGTGCCAGCAGTCAACAGGGATTCGCTGGAAACACCATATATTTT. The encoded protein is CASSQQGFAGNTIYF.

Only a few counts were recorded for this clone. The junction and the germline gene differ at one end; a read error may be behind it. The chain is built from TRBV27 and TRBJ2-7; 11 nucleotides match TRBD1. Germline CDR1 MNHEY, CDR2 SMNVEV (reference sequence). The length of the CDR3 is 17 residues. The CDR3 coding sequence is TGTGCCAGTAGTTTAAGATTTTGGGGACAGGGGGCCTACGAGCAGTACTTC. Its protein product is CASSLRFWGQGAYEQYF.

The J gene is TRBJ1-2, the V gene TRBV4-1; 8 bases fit TRBD1. The V segment lost 2 bases and the J segment 4 bases; nucleotides outside the gene matches: 3. Germline V lookup: CDR1 MGHRA, CDR2 YSYEKL. This CDR3 is built from 14 residues. The CDR3 sequence is CASSQPGTGYGYTF. The CDR3 region has the DNA TGCGCCAGCAGCCAACCAGGGACAGGCTATGGCTACACCTTC.